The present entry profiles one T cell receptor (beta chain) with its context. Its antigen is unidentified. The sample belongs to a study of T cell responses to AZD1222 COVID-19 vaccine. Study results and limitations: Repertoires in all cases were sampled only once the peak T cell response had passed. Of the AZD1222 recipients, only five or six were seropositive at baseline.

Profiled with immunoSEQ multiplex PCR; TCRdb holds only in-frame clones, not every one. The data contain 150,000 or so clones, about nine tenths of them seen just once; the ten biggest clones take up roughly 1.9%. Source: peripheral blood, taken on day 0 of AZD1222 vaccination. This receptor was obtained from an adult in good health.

The CDR3 loop reads CASSPAGVPFVYTF. The CDR3 bases are TGTGCCAGCAGCCCAGCCGGGGTCCCTTTTGTTTACACCTTC. This chain uses TRBV9 with TRBJ1-2, with unresolved D. The CDR3 loop spans 14 amino acids. Deletions cut 4 bases from V and 11 bases from J, with 21 bases between. Germline V gene lookup returns CDR1 SGDLS and CDR2 YYNGEE. Filled out from reference TRBV9 and TRBJ1-2, the complete variable domain reads DSGVTQTPKHLITATGQRVTLRCSPRSGDLSVYWYQQSLDQGLQFLIQYYNGEERAKGNILERFSAQQFPDLHSELNLSSLELGDSALYFCASSPAGVPFVYTFGSGTRLTVV.